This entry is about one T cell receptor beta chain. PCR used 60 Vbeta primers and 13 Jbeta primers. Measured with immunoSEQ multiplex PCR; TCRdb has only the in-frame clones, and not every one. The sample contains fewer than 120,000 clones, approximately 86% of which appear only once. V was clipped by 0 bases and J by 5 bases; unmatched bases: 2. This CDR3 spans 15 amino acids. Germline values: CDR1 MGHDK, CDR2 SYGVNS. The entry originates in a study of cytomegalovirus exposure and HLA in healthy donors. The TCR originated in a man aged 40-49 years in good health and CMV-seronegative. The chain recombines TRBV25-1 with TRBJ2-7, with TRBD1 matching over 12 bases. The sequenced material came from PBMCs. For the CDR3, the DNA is TGTGCCAGCAGTGAATATGGGACAGGGGGCGACGAGCAGTACTTC. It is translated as CASSEYGTGGDEQYF.